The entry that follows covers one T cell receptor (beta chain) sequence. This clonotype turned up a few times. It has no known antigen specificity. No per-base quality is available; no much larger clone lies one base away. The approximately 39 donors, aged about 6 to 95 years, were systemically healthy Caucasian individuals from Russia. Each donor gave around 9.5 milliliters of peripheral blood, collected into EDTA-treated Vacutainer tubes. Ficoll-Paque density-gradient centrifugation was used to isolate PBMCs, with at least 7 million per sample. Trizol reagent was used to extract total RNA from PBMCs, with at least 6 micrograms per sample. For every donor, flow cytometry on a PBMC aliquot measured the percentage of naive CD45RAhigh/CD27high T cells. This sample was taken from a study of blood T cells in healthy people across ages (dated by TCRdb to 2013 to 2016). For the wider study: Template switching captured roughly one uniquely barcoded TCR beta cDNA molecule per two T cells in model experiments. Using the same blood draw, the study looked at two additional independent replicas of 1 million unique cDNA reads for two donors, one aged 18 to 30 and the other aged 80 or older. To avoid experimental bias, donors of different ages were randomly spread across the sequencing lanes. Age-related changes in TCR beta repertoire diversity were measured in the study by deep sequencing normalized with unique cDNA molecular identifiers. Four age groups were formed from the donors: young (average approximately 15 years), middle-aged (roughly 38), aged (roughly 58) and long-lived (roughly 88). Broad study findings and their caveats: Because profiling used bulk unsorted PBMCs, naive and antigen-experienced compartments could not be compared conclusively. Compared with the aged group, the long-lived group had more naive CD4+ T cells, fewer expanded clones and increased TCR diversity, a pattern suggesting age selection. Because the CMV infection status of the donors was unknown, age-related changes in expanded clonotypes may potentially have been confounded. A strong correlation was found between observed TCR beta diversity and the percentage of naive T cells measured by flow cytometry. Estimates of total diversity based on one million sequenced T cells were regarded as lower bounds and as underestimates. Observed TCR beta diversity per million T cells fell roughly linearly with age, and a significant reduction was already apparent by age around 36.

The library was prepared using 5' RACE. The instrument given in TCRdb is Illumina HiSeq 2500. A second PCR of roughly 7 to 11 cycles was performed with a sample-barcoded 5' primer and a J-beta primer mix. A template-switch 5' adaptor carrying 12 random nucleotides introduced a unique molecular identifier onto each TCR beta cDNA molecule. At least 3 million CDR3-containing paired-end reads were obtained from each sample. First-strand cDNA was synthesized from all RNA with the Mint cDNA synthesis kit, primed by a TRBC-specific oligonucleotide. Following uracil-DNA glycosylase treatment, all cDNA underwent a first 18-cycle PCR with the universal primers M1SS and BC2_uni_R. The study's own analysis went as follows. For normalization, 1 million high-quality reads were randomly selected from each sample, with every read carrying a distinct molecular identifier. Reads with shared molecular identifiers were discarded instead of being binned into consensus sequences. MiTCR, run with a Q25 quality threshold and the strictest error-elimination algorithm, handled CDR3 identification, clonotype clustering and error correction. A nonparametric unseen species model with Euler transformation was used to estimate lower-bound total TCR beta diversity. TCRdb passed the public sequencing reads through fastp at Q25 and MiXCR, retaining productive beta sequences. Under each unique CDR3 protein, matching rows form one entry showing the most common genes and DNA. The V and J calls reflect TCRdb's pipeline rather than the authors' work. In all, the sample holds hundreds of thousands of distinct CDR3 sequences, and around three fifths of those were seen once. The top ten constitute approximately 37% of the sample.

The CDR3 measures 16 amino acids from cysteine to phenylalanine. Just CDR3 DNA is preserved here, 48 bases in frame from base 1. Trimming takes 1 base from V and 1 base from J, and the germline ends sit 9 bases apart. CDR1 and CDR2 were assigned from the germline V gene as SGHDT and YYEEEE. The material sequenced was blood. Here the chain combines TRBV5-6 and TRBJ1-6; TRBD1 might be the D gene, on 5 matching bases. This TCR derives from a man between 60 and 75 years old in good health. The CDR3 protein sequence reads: CASSLWGNSYNSPLHF. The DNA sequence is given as TGTGCCAGCAGCTTGTGGGGGAATTCCTATAATTCACCCCTCCACTTT.